These 10 T cell receptor beta chains were all obtained from the same sample, sequenced in a study of CD8 T cells in Susac syndrome. An input of about 0.45 to 1 ug of RNA was subjected to reverse transcription using random hexamers. TCRdb redid the calling of the immunoSEQ multiplex PCR reads with MiXCR, one entry per CDR3 protein. The profile shows some 120,000 distinct CDR3 sequences, 90% to 95% of them singletons. The sample comprised CD4+ T cells from PBMCs. The receptor set was obtained from a human donor in good health.

The genes are TRBV20-1 and TRBJ1-2; D remains ambiguous. Trimming left V 0 bases short and J 4 bases short, with 12 bases between. Germline V lookup: CDR1 DFQATT, CDR2 SNEGSKA (reference sequence). CDR3 length: 14 residues. The CDR3 nucleotides read TGCAGTGCTAGAGAGTGGACGGGGAGCTATGGCTACACCTTC. Residues: CSAREWTGSYGYTF.

This sequence joins TRBV4-3 and TRBJ1-1; 7 bases are a match to TRBD1. The CDR3 covers 15 residues. V gave up 5 bases and J gave up 4 bases; unmatched junction bases: 10. CDR1 LGHNA and CDR2 YSLEER come from the germline V gene. DNA for the CDR3: TGCGCCAGCAGCGCGCGAGGGCAGGGGGGCACTGAAGCTTTCTTT. It codes for CASSARGQGGTEAFF.

The chain carries TRBV28 and TRBJ1-4; D unresolved. Germline V gene data show CDR1 as MDHEN and CDR2 as SYDVKM. V was shortened by 3 bases and J by 4 bases, with 21 bases between the two germline ends. This CDR3 has 18 residues. The CDR3 is CASSFPGRSSTLNEKLFF. The CDR3 DNA follows: TGTGCCAGCAGTTTCCCTGGACGGTCAAGTACTCTTAATGAAAAACTGTTTTTT.

This clonotype has only one observation. This rearrangement joins TRBV7-2 to TRBJ1-2; a weak D match, TRBD1 (6 bases). Looked up from germline, CDR1 is SGHTA and CDR2 is FQGNSA. Trimming removed 2 bases at V and 8 bases at J, with 12 bases between. This CDR3 comprises 13 residues. CDR3 protein: CASSLRQEEGYTF. Here the CDR3 DNA reads TGTGCCAGCAGCTTACGACAGGAAGAAGGCTACACCTTC.

This clonotype was picked up one time. This sequence joins TRBV19 and TRBJ2-2; D is perhaps TRBD1 or TRBD2 (5 bases each). This CDR3 spans 15 amino acids. V lost 10 bases and J lost 5, with 20 bases in between. Looked up from germline, CDR1 is LNHDA and CDR2 is SQIVND (reference sequence). The DNA of the CDR3 is TGTGCCACTCGAGAGACAGCCTGGGGGACCGGGGAGCTGTTTTTT. Its protein is CATRETAWGTGELFF.

The CDR3 region has the DNA TGCGCCAGCAGCTTTGGACCCGATGAAAAACTGTTTTTT. Its protein is CASSFGPDEKLFF. The rearrangement links TRBV5-1 to TRBJ1-4, with D hard to call. Germline CDR1 reads SGHRS; CDR2 reads YFSETQ. The CDR3 extends over 13 amino acids. V was cut by 2 bases and J by 6 bases, with 8 bases left in between.

The V call is TRBV2, the J call TRBJ2-1; D may be TRBD1 (5 bases). CDR3 length: 14 amino acids. The germline gives CDR1 SNHLY, CDR2 FYNNEI. V was pared by 3 bases and J by 6 bases, with 12 bases between. CDR3 residues: CASSESGWGNEQFF. DNA of the CDR3: TGTGCCAGCAGTGAGTCAGGGTGGGGCAATGAGCAGTTCTTC.

The chain employs TRBV18 and TRBJ2-7; 12 bases line up with TRBD2. The trim removed 3 bases at V and 0 bases at J, leaving 0 bases unmatched. From germline, CDR1 is KGHSH and CDR2 LQKENI. This CDR3 has 15 residues. The CDR3 nucleotides are TGTGCCAGCTCACCGACTAGCGGGAGCTCCTACGAGCAGTACTTC. It encodes CASSPTSGSSYEQYF. Full variable domain (remainder filled in from reference TRBV18 and TRBJ2-7): NAGVMQNPRHLVRRRGQEARLRCSPMKGHSHVYWYRQLPEEGLKFMVYLQKENIIDESGMPKERFSAEFPKEGPSILRIQQVVRGDSAAYFCASSPTSGSSYEQYFGPGTRLTVT.

The rearrangement links TRBV5-1 to TRBJ2-7; a weak D match, TRBD2 (5 bases). The CDR3 has 14 residues. The germline CDR1 and CDR2 sequences are SGHRS and YFSETQ. V was pared by 4 bases and J by 5 bases, with 16 bases between. Here the CDR3 reads CASSLEAAGNEQYF. The CDR3 DNA sequence: TGCGCCAGCAGCCTCGAGGCCGCCGGGAACGAGCAGTACTTC. Variable domain in full (rest from reference TRBV5-1 and TRBJ2-7): KAGVTQTPRYLIKTRGQQVTLSCSPISGHRSVSWYQQTPGQGLQFLFEYFSETQRNKGNFPGRFSGRQFSNSRSEMNVSTLELGDSALYLCASSLEAAGNEQYFGPGTRLTVT.

The V call is TRBV19, the J call TRBJ2-7; no reliable D call. V lost 5 bases and J lost 6, with 8 bases in between. CDR3 length: 11 amino acids. Looked up from germline, CDR1 is LNHDA and CDR2 is SQIVND (reference sequence). The CDR3 protein is CASSLNREQYF. In nucleotides, the CDR3 is TGTGCCAGTAGTTTGAATCGCGAGCAGTACTTC.